The 19 T cell receptor beta chains presented below share a single source sample, sequenced in a study of circulating CD8 cells and anti-PD-1 response in melanoma. Sorting of live CD3+CD8+TCRalphabeta+ cells by PD-1 and/or TIGIT gave four subsets. TCR libraries were prepared from approximately 15 ng of total RNA with the QIAseq Immune Repertoire TCR panel. TCRdb redid the calling of the reads with MiXCR, one entry per CDR3 protein. This repertoire shows several hundred distinct CDR3 sequences, 14% found once; its top ten account for 55% to 65%. This specimen consisted of CD8+ T cells from PBMCs, obtained at baseline or after one month of anti-PD-1 therapy (not recorded which). The receptors shown here come from a human donor with melanoma.

This chain connects TRBV4-3 to TRBJ1-5; 7 positions agree with TRBD1. J gave up 1 base and V 4 bases, and 10 bases lay outside the gene matches. Germline lookup yields CDR1 LGHNA and CDR2 YSLEER. The length of the CDR3 is 17 residues. CDR3 DNA: TGCGCCAGCAGCCTGACAGGGAACTTGAGAAGCAATCAGCCCCAGCATTTT. It is translated as CASSLTGNLRSNQPQHF.

This clonotype is termed hyperexpanded. The chain combines TRBV7-2 with TRBJ2-3; no reliable D call. CDR1 is SGHTA and CDR2 is FQGNSA in the germline V gene. The V and J ends lost 1 base and 8 bases respectively, with 7 bases between them. This CDR3 is 12 amino acids long. This CDR3 reads CASSLDLGTQYF. The DNA for the CDR3 is TGTGCCAGCAGCTTAGACTTGGGTACGCAGTATTTT.

This clonotype rates as large. The chain recombines TRBV2 with TRBJ2-7; 11 bases are shared with TRBD2. Germline V gene data show CDR1 as SNHLY and CDR2 as FYNNEI. The V and J ends lost 6 bases and 5 bases, in that order; junction bases with no gene match: 6. This CDR3 is 14 amino acids long. The CDR3 nucleotides read TGTGCCAGCAGCGATAGCGGGGGGGGCAACGAGCAGTACTTC. Amino acids: CASSDSGGGNEQYF.

To note about this clonotype: A much more abundant neighbour one base away suggests this may be a read error. In DNA, the CDR3 is TGTGCCAGCAGTTACCCAAGTGAGCAGTGCTTC. Translating it yields CASSYPSEQCF. The chain couples TRBV6-2 or TRBV6-3 to TRBJ2-7; D is unresolved. CDR1 and CDR2 from the germline V gene are MNHEY and SVGEGT. The CDR3 runs to 11 residues.

By share, this clonotype ranks as medium-sized. The chain recombines TRBV11-2 with TRBJ2-3; D call uncertain. The V and J ends lost 6 bases and 4 bases respectively, with 11 bases between them. The CDR3 is 13 amino acids. Germline V lookup: CDR1 SGHAT, CDR2 FQNNGV. CDR3 in amino acids: CASRGLGADTQYF. The CDR3 DNA is TGTGCCAGCAGAGGGCTGGGTGCAGATACGCAGTATTTT. The variable domain in full, with the rest retrieved from reference TRBV11-2 and TRBJ2-3, is EAGVAQSPRYKIIEKRQSVAFWCNPISGHATLYWYQQILGQGPKLLIQFQNNGVVDDSQLPKDRFSAERLKGVDSTLKIQPAKLEDSAVYLCASRGLGADTQYFGPGTRLTVL.

Sample share makes this clonotype large. The chain carries TRBV6-2 or TRBV6-3 and TRBJ2-7; the D is unclear. This CDR3 has 11 amino acids. Germline V CDR1 and CDR2: MNHEY, SVGEGT. The germline V and J ends were trimmed by 2 bases and 7 bases, with 6 bases remaining between them. The CDR3 coding sequence is TGTGCCAGCAGTTACCCAAGTGAGCAGTACTTC. Translation gives CASSYPSEQYF.

This clonotype was seen more than once but under ten times. A single base separates this from a much larger clone, so it may be a read error. V is TRBV12-3 or TRBV12-4 and J is TRBJ2-7, with unresolved D. The CDR3 loop spans 13 amino acids. Deletions cut 5 bases from V and 7 bases from J, with 15 bases between. The CDR3 spells CASSPNDGYEQYF. The CDR3 DNA reads TGTGCCAGCAGTCCGAATGACGGTTATGAGCAGTACTTC.

The rearrangement uses TRBV6-5 and TRBJ1-4; a weak D match, TRBD1 (6 bases). CDR1 and CDR2 (germline): MNHEY, SVGAGI. The germline V and J ends were trimmed by 6 bases and 6 bases, with 17 bases remaining between them. The CDR3 runs 15 residues. DNA for the CDR3: TGTGCCAGCAGCCCCGAGGGGGAGGCCGATGAAAAACTGTTTTTT. As protein: CASSPEGEADEKLFF.

By share, this clonotype counts as large (0.1 to 1%). The J gene is TRBJ1-4, the V gene TRBV28; D is ambiguous. CDR1 is MDHEN and CDR2 is SYDVKM in the germline V gene. V was trimmed by 5 bases and J by 3 bases, leaving 13 bases between them. This CDR3 contains 15 residues. The chain's CDR3 is CASSPRLSANEKLFF. CDR3 sequence (DNA): TGTGCCAGCAGTCCCCGGTTGTCTGCTAATGAAAAACTGTTTTTT.

This clonotype is judged large. This chain connects TRBV7-9 to TRBJ1-2; the D gene is possibly TRBD1 (5 bases). The CDR3 consists of 15 residues. V lost 2 bases, J lost 2 bases, and 12 bases lay in between. In germline, CDR1 is SEHNR, CDR2 FQNEAQ (reference sequence). CDR3 DNA: TGTGCCAGCAGCTTACTCGGGACGGGGAACTATGGCTACACCTTC. It encodes CASSLLGTGNYGYTF.

This clonotype was found a few times. The chain carries TRBV20-1 and TRBJ2-2; 12 bases line up with TRBD2. Germline V gives CDR1 DFQATT, CDR2 SNEGSKA (reference sequence). V lost 0 bases, J lost 1 base, and 12 bases stayed unmatched. The CDR3 contains 20 residues. CDR3 amino acids: CSARDRRLAGERRNTGELFF. Here the CDR3 DNA reads TGCAGTGCTAGAGATCGCCGACTAGCGGGGGAAAGACGGAACACCGGGGAGCTGTTTTTT.

The rearrangement joins TRBV10-2 to TRBJ2-3, with 10 positions matching TRBD2. CDR1 is WSHSY, CDR2 SAAADI, per germline. J was trimmed by 5 bases and V by 6 bases; bases with no gene match: 8. The CDR3 loop spans 15 amino acids. The CDR3, as DNA: TGCGCCAGCAGGATAGAGGCTAGCGGGGGAGATACGCAGTATTTT. Amino acid sequence: CASRIEASGGDTQYF.

The V and J genes are TRBV19 and TRBJ2-7; 8 nucleotides align to TRBD1. CDR1 is LNHDA and CDR2 is SQIVND in the germline V gene (reference sequence). The CDR3 is 13 amino acids. The J segment lost 3 bases and the V segment lost 2 bases, leaving 0 bases of the junction unmatched. The CDR3 sequence is CASSITGGYEQYF. The CDR3 DNA sequence: TGTGCCAGTAGTATAACAGGGGGCTACGAGCAGTACTTC.

This clonotype is large within its sample. The chain is built from TRBV9 and TRBJ2-7; possibly TRBD1 or TRBD2 for D (5 bases each). Trimming removed 3 bases at V and 4 bases at J, with 14 bases between. The V gene's germline CDR1 is SGDLS and CDR2 YYNGEE. CDR3 length: 14 amino acids. In DNA form, the CDR3 reads TGTGCCAGCAGCGGCGAGGGGACCTCTTACGAGCAGTACTTC. Amino acid sequence: CASSGEGTSYEQYF.

This clonotype is medium-sized in the sample. The V gene is TRBV12-3 or TRBV12-4, the J gene TRBJ2-7; maybe TRBD1 (6 bases). The CDR3 extends over 14 amino acids. V was pared by 5 bases and J by 2 bases, with 13 bases between. CDR3 nucleotides: TGTGCCAGCAGTATTTCCGGGACAACCTACGAGCAGTACTTC. Translating gives CASSISGTTYEQYF.

By share, this clonotype counts as large. V and J are TRBV11-2 and TRBJ1-5; weak D call: TRBD1 (5 bases). V shed 8 bases and J shed 6 bases, with 14 bases lying between them. Germline V lookup: CDR1 SGHAT, CDR2 FQNNGV. CDR3 length: 13 residues. This CDR3 is CASSTGVGQPQHF. In nucleotides, the CDR3 is TGTGCCAGCTCCACAGGAGTAGGTCAGCCCCAGCATTTT.

Comments on this clonotype: This CDR3 fails to terminate in the conserved phenylalanine or tryptophan, so it likely reflects a read error. The DNA is left out, because the CDR3 cannot be placed on it with certainty; the CDR3 is given as TCRdb lists it. V and J are TRBV21-1 and TRBJ2-1; the table's D gene call, TRBD2, was not cross checked with the DNA. TRBV21-1 counts as a pseudogene. The CDR3 is made up of 15 amino acids, end residues included. The CDR3 reads CASSSGLSSYNEQFL.

This clonotype qualifies as large. The chain joins TRBV9 to TRBJ2-7, with TRBD1 as a possible D gene (6 bases). CDR3 length equals 15 residues. Germline CDR1 reads SGDLS; CDR2 reads YYNGEE. V dropped 0 bases and J dropped 5 bases, with 15 bases sitting between them. In DNA form, the CDR3 reads TGTGCCAGCAGCGTAGAGGGACATAGAAGCGACGAGCAGTACTTC. As protein: CASSVEGHRSDEQYF.

Judged by abundance, this clonotype is medium-sized. CDR3 amino acids: CASSPYSASDRKYEQYF. The CDR3 nucleotides read TGTGCCAGCTCACCATACAGCGCGTCGGACAGAAAATACGAGCAGTACTTC. The chain recombines TRBV18 with TRBJ2-7, with D possibly being TRBD1 (6 bases). The germline V gene encodes CDR1 KGHSH and CDR2 LQKENI. The CDR3 consists of 17 residues. Trimming cost V 2 bases and J 4 bases, with 21 bases left between them. The full variable domain, completed using reference TRBV18 and TRBJ2-7, is NAGVMQNPRHLVRRRGQEARLRCSPMKGHSHVYWYRQLPEEGLKFMVYLQKENIIDESGMPKERFSAEFPKEGPSILRIQQVVRGDSAAYFCASSPYSASDRKYEQYFGPGTRLTVT.